The 13 T cell receptor beta chains presented below share a single source sample, sequenced in a study of T cell responses to AZD1222 COVID-19 vaccine. The method was immunoSEQ multiplex PCR; TCRdb's version includes in-frame clones alone and lacks a portion of them. The table has approximately 100,000 clones, over 80% seen once. The source material was peripheral blood, sampled on day 0 of AZD1222 vaccination. The receptors shown here come from an adult in good health.

The chain joins TRBV7-3 to TRBJ2-5; D not resolved. The CDR3 runs 13 residues. Trimming took 5 bases from V and 0 from J, leaving 7 bases between them. Germline CDR1 and CDR2: SGHTA and FQGTGA. CDR3 DNA sequence: TGTGCCAGCAGCACGGAGTACCAAGAGACCCAGTACTTC. As protein: CASSTEYQETQYF.

The CDR3 sequence: CASSEALRQTYEQYF. Here the CDR3 DNA reads TGTGCCAGCAGTGAAGCGCTTCGACAGACCTACGAGCAGTACTTC. The rearrangement links TRBV2 to TRBJ2-7, with D perhaps matching TRBD1 (5 bases). CDR3 length: 15 residues. Germline assignment: CDR1 SNHLY and CDR2 FYNNEI. The germline V and J ends were trimmed by 0 bases and 2 bases, with 11 bases remaining between them.

The chain links TRBV18 to TRBJ1-2; 7 bases fit TRBD1. This CDR3 spans 15 amino acids. J gave up 6 bases and V 3 bases, and 10 bases lay outside the gene matches. Looked up from germline, CDR1 is KGHSH and CDR2 is LQKENI. CDR3 nucleotide sequence: TGTGCCAGCTCACCCGGACAGGTGGGGACCGATGGCTACACCTTC. It is translated as CASSPGQVGTDGYTF.

V usage is TRBV5-7 and J usage is TRBJ2-6; D is perhaps TRBD1 or TRBD2 (5 bases each). TRBV5-7 is an open reading frame, and its role is uncertain. Trimming took 0 bases from V and 0 from J, leaving 16 bases between them. This CDR3 region has 19 residues. The CDR3 sequence is CASSLAPGRRDSGANVLTF. CDR3 bases: TGTGCCAGCAGCTTGGCGCCGGGACGGCGAGACTCTGGGGCCAACGTCCTGACTTTC.

J is TRBJ2-3 and V is TRBV6-5; the match to TRBD2 covers 7 bases. The V gene's germline CDR1 is MNHEY and CDR2 SVGAGI. V was pared by 5 bases and J by 5 bases, with 4 bases of the junction left unmatched. CDR3 length: 13 amino acids. DNA of the CDR3: TGTGCCAGCAGTACGGGAGGTGAAGATACGCAGTATTTT. Translation gives CASSTGGEDTQYF.

The chain carries TRBV19 and TRBJ1-4; no definite D call. The CDR3 runs 13 residues. Between the trimmed V and J ends, which lost 6 bases and 0 bases, there was a span of 5 bases. The germline gives CDR1 LNHDA, CDR2 SQIVND (reference sequence). CDR3 nucleotides: TGTGCCAGTAGAACAGCAACTAATGAAAAACTGTTTTTT. This sequence encodes CASRTATNEKLFF. Using reference TRBV19 and TRBJ1-4 for the parts outside the CDR3, the full variable domain is DGGITQSPKYLFRKEGQNVTLSCEQNLNHDAMYWYRQDPGQGLRLIYYSQIVNDFQKGDIAEGYSVSREKKESFPLTVTSAQKNPTAFYLCASRTATNEKLFFGSGTQLSVL.

This rearrangement joins TRBV29-1 to TRBJ1-3; D remains ambiguous. V lost 4 bases, J lost 1 base, and 5 bases lay in between. The CDR3 runs 12 residues. CDR1 is SQVTM, CDR2 ANQGSEA, per germline. CDR3 coding DNA: TGCAGCGTTGGGCCTTCTGGAAACACCATATATTTT. Translated, it gives CSVGPSGNTIYF.

The V and J genes are TRBV6-4 and TRBJ2-5, with 11 positions matching TRBD2. V lost 7 bases and J lost 5; bases outside the gene matches: 9. CDR1 MRHNA and CDR2 SNTAGT come from the germline V gene. This CDR3 comprises 15 residues. CDR3 protein: CASIFSGRALETQYF. DNA of the CDR3: TGTGCCAGCATCTTTAGCGGGAGGGCCCTCGAGACCCAGTACTTC.

V and J are TRBV11-2 and TRBJ1-2; possible D gene TRBD1, 6 bases. V was trimmed by 7 bases and J by 4 bases, leaving 10 bases between them. The CDR3 runs to 12 residues. Germline V gives CDR1 SGHAT, CDR2 FQNNGV. CDR3 sequence: CASNSGAYGYTF. CDR3 sequence (DNA): TGTGCCAGCAACTCAGGGGCCTATGGCTACACCTTC. Full variable domain (missing parts from reference TRBV11-2 and TRBJ1-2): EAGVAQSPRYKIIEKRQSVAFWCNPISGHATLYWYQQILGQGPKLLIQFQNNGVVDDSQLPKDRFSAERLKGVDSTLKIQPAKLEDSAVYLCASNSGAYGYTFGSGTRLTVV.

This CDR3 reads CASSATGGPTETQYF. CDR3 coding DNA: TGCGCCAGCAGCGCAACCGGGGGGCCCACAGAGACCCAGTACTTC. The chain joins TRBV5-1 to TRBJ2-5, with TRBD2 as a possible D gene (7 bases). This CDR3 region has 15 residues. V lost 4 bases to trimming and J lost 4 bases, with 17 bases between them. CDR1 is SGHRS and CDR2 is YFSETQ in the germline V gene.

The chain is built from TRBV6-5 and TRBJ1-5; D remains unclear. Germline CDR1 MNHEY, CDR2 SVGAGI. This CDR3 region has 13 residues. With 6 bases removed from V and 2 bases from J, the gap between germline ends came to 8 bases. In nucleotides, the CDR3 is TGTGCCAGCAGATTTAGTGGCAATCAGCCCCAGCATTTT. Protein product: CASRFSGNQPQHF.

The chain combines TRBV9 with TRBJ2-1, with TRBD1 identical over 9 bases. Trimming at V came to 0 bases and at J to 8 bases, leaving 9 bases not matched to a gene. Germline V gene lookup returns CDR1 SGDLS and CDR2 YYNGEE. The CDR3 is made up of 16 amino acids. The CDR3 sequence is CASSVEGDRVADEQFF. CDR3 nucleotide sequence: TGTGCCAGCAGCGTAGAGGGGGACAGGGTGGCGGATGAGCAGTTCTTC.

The gene calls are TRBV3-1 (or the pseudogene TRBV3-2) and TRBJ1-1; D gene unclear. In germline, CDR1 is LGHDT, CDR2 YNNKEL (reference sequence). This CDR3 is built from 16 residues. V lost 1 base, J lost 2 bases, and 14 bases lay in between. CDR3 amino acids: CASSQAPPPANTEAFF. CDR3 DNA: TGTGCCAGCAGCCAAGCCCCTCCCCCAGCCAACACTGAAGCTTTCTTT.